This is a list of T cell receptor beta chains from one sample in a study of blood T cell repertoires in COVID-19. TCRdb's copy holds only in-frame clones and misses some; the assay was immunoSEQ multiplex PCR. The sample holds about 110,000 clones; over 60% are singletons and the top ten take approximately 6.2%. The specimen sequenced was peripheral blood. The receptors originated from an elderly man with COVID-19, enrolled during active disease. The CDR3 runs from the conserved cysteine through the conserved F or W. A D gene is named only where the DNA matches it firmly. Clone sizes are given selectively: once, few, many, or a class where the clone is expanded.

j_call: TRBJ1-2
v_call: TRBV14
clone_size: .
d_call: .
cdr3_nt: TGTGCCAGCAGTCAAGGCAGGACACAGGGCTACACCTTC
cdr3_aa: CASSQGRTQGYTF

j_call: TRBJ2-1
v_call: TRBV29-1
clone_size: .
d_call: .
cdr3_nt: TGCAGCGCCGACCCAGGGCCCGATGAGCAGTTCTTC
cdr3_aa: CSADPGPDEQFF

j_call: TRBJ2-3
v_call: TRBV28
clone_size: .
d_call: .
cdr3_nt: TGTGCCAGCAGTGCTAGAGTCGGAGCAGATACGCAGTATTTT
cdr3_aa: CASSARVGADTQYF

j_call: TRBJ2-3
v_call: TRBV7-8
clone_size: .
d_call: TRBD2
cdr3_nt: TGTGCCAGCAGCTTGGGACTAGCGGGAAGGGGTACGCAGTATTTT
cdr3_aa: CASSLGLAGRGTQYF

j_call: TRBJ1-1
v_call: TRBV2
clone_size: .
d_call: .
cdr3_nt: TGTGCCAGCAGGGACATGCACAACACTGAAGCTTTCTTT
cdr3_aa: CASRDMHNTEAFF

j_call: TRBJ1-6
v_call: TRBV10-3
clone_size: .
d_call: .
cdr3_nt: TGTGCCATCAGCGACCGAGACAGCAATTCACCCCTCCACTTT
cdr3_aa: CAISDRDSNSPLHF

j_call: TRBJ2-6
v_call: TRBV11-3
clone_size: .
d_call: .
cdr3_nt: TGTGCCAGCAGCCAGAAAAGAGGCTCTGGGGCCAACGTCCTGACTTTC
cdr3_aa: CASSQKRGSGANVLTF

j_call: TRBJ2-7
v_call: TRBV5-5
clone_size: few
d_call: .
cdr3_nt: TGTGCCAGCAGCGAATTAAGGGCAGGGCGCCGCGGAGAGCAGTACTTC
cdr3_aa: CASSELRAGRRGEQYF

j_call: TRBJ1-1
v_call: TRBV9
clone_size: .
d_call: .
cdr3_nt: TGTGCCAGCAGCCGGTCCCAGGGAGGTGAAGCTTTCTTT
cdr3_aa: CASSRSQGGEAFF

j_call: TRBJ2-1
v_call: TRBV6-4
clone_size: .
d_call: TRBD2
cdr3_nt: TGTGCCAGCAGTGACGGGACTAGCCCAAAAGGTCGGCAGTTCTTC
cdr3_aa: CASSDGTSPKGRQFF

j_call: TRBJ2-1
v_call: TRBV19
clone_size: .
d_call: TRBD2
cdr3_nt: TGTGCCAGTAGTATAAAAGGGGCTAGCGGGCTTGGTGAGCAGTTCTTC
cdr3_aa: CASSIKGASGLGEQFF

j_call: TRBJ2-3
v_call: TRBV7-3
clone_size: .
d_call: TRBD2
cdr3_nt: TGTGCCAGCAGCCCTCACCCTAGCGGGGCCCCCGATACGCAGTATTTT
cdr3_aa: CASSPHPSGAPDTQYF

j_call: TRBJ1-1
v_call: TRBV11-3
clone_size: .
d_call: .
cdr3_nt: TGTGCCAGCAGCTTCGGAGAGAACACTGAAGCTTTCTTT
cdr3_aa: CASSFGENTEAFF

j_call: TRBJ2-1
v_call: TRBV6-5
clone_size: .
d_call: TRBD2
cdr3_nt: TGTGCCAGCAGTTTCCGAGCGGGAGGGTACAATGAGCAGTTCTTC
cdr3_aa: CASSFRAGGYNEQFF

j_call: TRBJ2-7
v_call: TRBV28
clone_size: .
d_call: TRBD1
cdr3_nt: TGTGCCAGCAGTTCTACCGGGACAGGGGGCGCTTCCGAGCAGTACTTC
cdr3_aa: CASSSTGTGGASEQYF

j_call: TRBJ2-7
v_call: TRBV2
clone_size: .
d_call: .
cdr3_nt: TGTGCCAGCAGTGACTCCACCCGCGGGCGGAACTACGAGCAGTACTTC
cdr3_aa: CASSDSTRGRNYEQYF